This TCR beta chain was obtained from a study of CD8 T cells in ankylosing spondylitis. Each CDR3 protein gets one entry after TCRdb re-called the 5' RACE reads with MiXCR. The sample lists about 150,000 distinct CDR3 sequences; under 35% were seen once. General observations from the study: Within ankylosing spondylitis blood, a TCR beta motif made up of several highly homologous variants appeared to be characteristic.

To note about this clonotype: Its matching antigen is unknown.

The origin of this receptor is a male donor with ankylosing spondylitis. What was sequenced was synovial fluid, either unsorted or a sorted T cell fraction (not recorded which).

The CDR3 loop reads CASTRRSGTGELFF. CDR3 DNA sequence: TGTGCCAGCACCCGGCGGTCGGGCACCGGGGAGCTGTTTTTT. The chain carries TRBV12-3 or TRBV12-4 and TRBJ2-2, with D unresolved. This CDR3 comprises 14 residues. Trimming left V 7 bases short and J 4 bases short, with 13 bases between.